This paragraph reports one T cell receptor beta chain. The target of this receptor is not known. No base qualities exist here, and no much larger clone lies one base off it. At one collaborating source in Seattle, patients were enrolled during active infection and were followed longitudinally through the course of disease. Collaborating institutions collected whole blood in K2EDTA tubes following their own protocols. For TCRbeta analysis, collaborators shipped samples in one of three forms: frozen whole blood, isolated PBMCs, or DNA extracted from either of those sample types. The data belong to a study of blood T cell repertoires in COVID-19 (TCRdb year 2020). For the wider study: The collaborator samples originated in the United States, Italy and Spain and spanned the acute and convalescent phases of COVID-19. Samples came from the ongoing ImmuneRACE study (first 160 participants) plus 1,254 subjects from 6 global collaborators. Where available, HLA class I and class II types were obtained from metadata supplied by the sample provider rather than from assay-based typing. The prospective study material was composed of cDNA or gDNA derived from T cells, B-cell-depleted T cells, or PBMCs. A de-identified subject ID, COVID-19 status, age in years and sex were almost always included in the sample metadata. The repertoires were released in a freely available public database intended as a resource for research on the immune response to SARS-CoV-2. Subjects who had been exposed to COVID-19, were actively infected with it, or had recovered from it provided the deeply sampled blood TCRbeta repertoires that made up the dataset. Broader findings and caveats from the paper: The amount of clinical and demographic metadata varied by source and participant and was provided uncurated.

Trimming removed 0 bases from V and 4 bases from J, leaving 7 bases between the germline ends. The CDR3 holds 14 amino acids from the cysteine to the phenylalanine. Solely the CDR3 DNA is kept, with 42 bases framed from the first base. CDR1 and CDR2 were assigned from the germline V gene as SGHDN and FVKESK. The immunoSEQ Assay, a bias-controlled multiplex PCR, was used to amplify TCRbeta CDR3 regions from genomic DNA. As for the original processing: Nucleated cell counts per sample were estimated from amplification of reference gene primers within the assay. Sequence reads were collapsed and filtered to measure the absolute abundance of every unique TCRbeta CDR3 rearrangement. For each sample, productive Simpson clonality was calculated as the square root of Simpson's diversity index over productive rearrangements. Imported from immuneACCESS, the table was reduced by TCRdb to in-frame sequences with V and J called. These copies leave out some clones; in studies compared against another copy, an unresolved V gene accounts for under half, and the cause of the remainder is not known. The DNA gave D and trimming, while V, J and clone size come from that table. Recorded for this sample are about 120,000 clones; around 89% of them occurred a single time. Roughly 4% of the sample lies in the top ten.

The origin of this receptor is a woman in her sixties or seventies with COVID-19, enrolled during active disease. The sequencing input was peripheral blood. The sequence joins TRBV14 to TRBJ2-1, with TRBD1 as a weak D call on 6 bases. The CDR3 reads as follows: CASSQDRGYNEQFF. The DNA sequence reads TGTGCCAGCAGCCAAGATAGGGGGTACAATGAGCAGTTCTTC.